This TCR beta chain came from a study of vaccination effects on CD4 cells after COVID-19. Study summary: Samples from a couple of convalescent patients were given 16 days and one week before vaccination. Notes on the study in general: Convalescent patients numbered few in the study; early post-infection timepoints were missing entirely.

Viral peptide pool expansion of antigen-specific CD4+ T cells preceded sequencing in the ViraFEST assay. Isolating CD4+ T cells followed approximately 11 days of culture. The individual was infected with SARS-CoV-2 between March and December 2020, as confirmed by PCR. With 7.5 to 10 ug/ml peptides and 9 to 10 IU/ml IL-2, around 2.1 million PBMC per well were cultured. On both days 3 and 7, half of the culture medium was replaced with IL-2 medium. TCRdb's copy holds only in-frame clones and misses some; the assay was immunoSEQ multiplex PCR. The sample includes under 60,000 clones, roughly three quarters of them seen just once. A word on this clone: Its antigen is unidentified.

Losses at the gene ends were 0 bases for V and 3 bases for J; bases not matched to a gene: 13. The CDR3 length is 20 residues. Germline CDR1 reads SGHNT; CDR2 reads YYREEE (reference sequence). The material was CD4+ T cells from PBMCs cultured with HIV peptides, obtained before COVID-19 vaccination. The subset is: HIV-1 Nef peptide pool negative control/reference culture. The gene calls are TRBV5-4 and TRBJ2-7, with 15 nucleotides matching TRBD2. This sequence was found in a human donor who had a prior SARS-CoV-2 infection. CDR3 sequence (DNA): TGTGCCAGCAGCTTGGAACCGGGACTAGCGGGAGGTCCGAGCAACTACGAGCAGTACTTC. Translated, it gives CASSLEPGLAGGPSNYEQYF.